These T cell receptor beta chains were read from a single sample in a study of blood T cell repertoires in COVID-19. Generated by immunoSEQ multiplex PCR, the TCRdb table keeps only in-frame clones and is missing some. Of approximately 190,000 clones listed, 80% to 85% were seen once; the top ten hold 6% to 8%. Sequenced input: PBMCs or T cells enriched from blood (not recorded which). Every receptor here comes from a man in his forties who had recovered from COVID-19. Each CDR3 is given with its conserved first and last residue. Each record gives: clone size, V gene, J gene, D gene, CDR3 DNA, CDR3 protein. D genes are given only for firm matches. Rows give clone size only sometimes, using once, few, many, or a class for an expanded clone.

.	TRBV5-1	TRBJ1-1	.	TGCGCCAGCAGCTTGGTTGGAATGGGGGGCACTGAAGCTTTCTTT	CASSLVGMGGTEAFF
.	TRBV15	TRBJ2-3	TRBD2	TGTGCCACCAGACTAGCGGGGGCCGGGACGCAGTATTTT	CATRLAGAGTQYF
.	TRBV14	TRBJ1-3	.	TGTGCCAGCAGCCAAGAAACACCCGGAAACACCATATATTTT	CASSQETPGNTIYF
.	TRBV7-6	TRBJ2-3	.	TGTGCCAGCAGCCCCCGGGACACAGATACGCAGTATTTT	CASSPRDTDTQYF
.	TRBV28	TRBJ2-3	TRBD1	TGTGCCAGAACTTTACAGGGGGTAGGGACAGATACGCAGTATTTT	CARTLQGVGTDTQYF
.	TRBV5-4	TRBJ1-1	TRBD1	TGTGCCAGCAGCTTGCCGGGACAGCTGAACACTGAAGCTTTCTTT	CASSLPGQLNTEAFF
.	TRBV5-1	TRBJ1-1	.	TGCGCCAGCTCCCCAAGGAAGGGTGAAGGGGGGAACACTGAAGCTTTCTTT	CASSPRKGEGGNTEAFF
.	TRBV27	TRBJ1-4	TRBD1	TGTGCCAGCAGTCCCGGACAGGCCGGTAGTGAAAAACTGTTTTTT	CASSPGQAGSEKLFF
.	TRBV2	TRBJ1-2	TRBD1	TGTGCCAGCCGACAGGGTCCCTATGGCTACACCTTC	CASRQGPYGYTF
once	TRBV30	TRBJ1-2	TRBD1	TGTGCCTGGAGTTTCCGGGACAGGGGTTGGTATGGCTACACCTTC	CAWSFRDRGWYGYTF
.	TRBV5-4	TRBJ1-5	.	TGTGCCAGCAGCCCGGGGGGGGGCCTCAATCAGCCCCAGCATTTT	CASSPGGGLNQPQHF
.	TRBV5-1	TRBJ1-1	.	TGCGCCAGCAACGGACAGCTGAACACTGAAGCTTTCTTT	CASNGQLNTEAFF
.	TRBV5-1	TRBJ2-7	.	TGCGCCAGCAGCTTGGGGGCTTTGGCCTACGAGCAGTACTTC	CASSLGALAYEQYF
.	TRBV12-2	TRBJ1-5	.	TGTGCAAGTCGCTCAGCGGGGGACAGGGGATATCAGCCCCAGCATTTT	CASRSAGDRGYQPQHF
.	TRBV14	TRBJ2-1	.	TGTGCCAGCAGCCAACGGGGTAAGAATGAGCAGTTCTTC	CASSQRGKNEQFF
.	TRBV10-2	TRBJ1-2	TRBD1	TGCGCCAGCAGGCCGGGACAGGGATTGATTGGAGGCTACACCTTC	CASRPGQGLIGGYTF
.	TRBV9	TRBJ1-3	.	TGTGCCAGCAGCCTAACCCAGGGGATCTCTGGAAACACCATATATTTT	CASSLTQGISGNTIYF
few	TRBV30	TRBJ1-1	.	TGTGCCTGGAGTAGGTCGTTCCGGGACAAGACCATGAACACTGAAGCTTTCTTT	CAWSRSFRDKTMNTEAFF
.	TRBV30	TRBJ1-2	.	TGTGCCTGGAGTGTAACCGGGGTTGGCTACACCTTC	CAWSVTGVGYTF
.	TRBV19	TRBJ1-6	.	TGTGCCAGTAGTATGACTACAAGTTCACCCCTCCACTTT	CASSMTTSSPLHF
.	TRBV2	TRBJ2-5	TRBD2	TGTGCCAGCAGGCTAGCGGGGGGGCCATCAGAGACCCAGTACTTC	CASRLAGGPSETQYF
.	TRBV4-1	TRBJ2-1	TRBD1	TGCGCCAGCAGCCGAGAGTCCGGGACAGGGGGGCCCTCCCTATACAATGAGCAGTTCTTC	CASSRESGTGGPSLYNEQFF
.	TRBV28	TRBJ1-1	.	TGTGCCAGCGAGGAAGGAGGCACTGAAGCTTTCTTT	CASEEGGTEAFF
.	TRBV7-9	TRBJ1-1	TRBD1	TGTGCCAGCAGCCGTCCGGGACAGGGGCTGAACACTGAAGCTTTCTTT	CASSRPGQGLNTEAFF
few	TRBV27	TRBJ2-3	TRBD2	TGTGGAGCGGGGGGGGCCCGCACAGATACGCAGTATTTT	CGAGGARTDTQYF
.	TRBV11-3	TRBJ2-3	TRBD2	TGTGCCAGCAGCCCGGGAGGAGCGGGGAGTTACTGGGGCACAGATACGCAGTATTTT	CASSPGGAGSYWGTDTQYF
.	TRBV7-2	TRBJ1-6	.	TGTGCCAGCAGCTTAGTCCGAAGAGGGAATGGTTCACCCCTCCACTTT	CASSLVRRGNGSPLHF
.	TRBV2	TRBJ1-1	.	TGTGCCAGCAGTCTCCAGGGGAACACTGAAGCTTTCTTT	CASSLQGNTEAFF
.	TRBV21-1	TRBJ2-7	.	TGTGCCAGCAGCGGGGGATCCTTTCTAAGGGACACCCCACCTCAGCAGGGCGAGCAGTACTTC	CASSGGSFLRDTPPQQGEQYF
.	TRBV4-2	TRBJ2-3	TRBD2	TGTGCCAGCAGCAGAGGGACTAGCGGGGCAAACACAGATACGCAGTATTTT	CASSRGTSGANTDTQYF
.	TRBV5-1	TRBJ2-7	.	TGCGCCAGCAGCTCCCGGGATCCATCCTACGAGCAGTACTTC	CASSSRDPSYEQYF
.	TRBV5-6	TRBJ1-2	.	TGTGCCAGCTCCAGGGGAGGGGGCTACACCTTC	CASSRGGGYTF
.	TRBV27	TRBJ1-1	.	TGTGCCAGCAGTTTAGCAGGGAAGACTGAAGCTTTCTTT	CASSLAGKTEAFF
few	TRBV6-5	TRBJ2-7	TRBD2	TGTGCCAGCACCGTAGCGGGGGGGAACTACGAGCAGTACTTC	CASTVAGGNYEQYF
.	TRBV5-1	TRBJ2-6	.	TGCGCCAGCAGCGAGTTCGGGGGGCGGACTGGGGCCAACGTCCTGACTTTC	CASSEFGGRTGANVLTF
.	TRBV9	TRBJ1-2	TRBD1	TGTGCCAGCAGCGTATCAGGACAGGGCGATGGCTACACCTTC	CASSVSGQGDGYTF
.	TRBV29-1	TRBJ1-2	.	TGCAGCGTTGAAGATATCACCCTTTGGGCTCTACGGGGCTACACCTTC	CSVEDITLWALRGYTF
.	TRBV4-1	TRBJ2-5	.	TGCGCCAGCAGCCAAGCAGACAGCCAAGAGACCCAGTACTTC	CASSQADSQETQYF
.	TRBV30	TRBJ1-2	.	TGTGCCTGGAACCCGGGGAGCGCCTCGGACTACACCTTC	CAWNPGSASDYTF
.	TRBV19	TRBJ1-1	.	TGTGCCAGTAGTATAAGCAGGGCGACTGAAGCTTTCTTT	CASSISRATEAFF
.	TRBV21-1	TRBJ1-2	.	TGTGCCAGCAGCAAAGTGTCCGGGGACAGGGCCTATGGCTACACCTTC	CASSKVSGDRAYGYTF